The entry below describes one TCR beta chain. The germline V gene has CDR1 SNHLY and CDR2 FYNNEI. V was clipped by 6 bases and J by 7 bases, with 19 bases between them. This CDR3 region has 14 residues. Profiled with immunoSEQ multiplex PCR; TCRdb holds only in-frame clones, not every one. The sample records 20,000 to 25,000 clones, 60% to 80% being singletons. This sample stems from a study of immune evolution from preneoplasia to lung adenocarcinoma. The specimen sequenced was FFPE invasive lung adenocarcinoma tissue. The chain carries TRBV2 and TRBJ2-7; possible D gene TRBD2, 6 bases. The source of this sequence is a person between 60 and 70 years old with lung adenocarcinoma. The CDR3 loop reads CASRGLQRGGEQYF. The CDR3 nucleotides read TGTGCCAGCAGGGGACTCCAACGAGGTGGGGAGCAGTACTTC.